One and the same sample provided the 24 T cell receptor beta chains below, sequenced in a study of blood T cell repertoires in COVID-19. Profiled with immunoSEQ multiplex PCR; TCRdb holds only in-frame clones, not every one. Here the sample spans under 300,000 clones, 88% being singletons. The sample taken for sequencing was PBMCs or T cells enriched from blood (not recorded which). The source is a woman in her thirties or forties who had been exposed to COVID-19.

The chain uses TRBV28 and TRBJ2-3, with 8 bases aligning to TRBD1. Germline V CDR1 and CDR2: MDHEN, SYDVKM. Losses at the gene ends were 7 bases for V and 2 bases for J; bases not matched to a gene: 5. This CDR3 contains 14 residues. The CDR3 nucleotides are TGTGCCAGCACTCAGGGGGCACTCACAGATACGCAGTATTTT. It specifies CASTQGALTDTQYF.

The J gene is TRBJ1-6, the V gene TRBV9, with D unresolved. This CDR3 is built from 13 residues. CDR1 is SGDLS and CDR2 is YYNGEE in the germline V gene. The ends were cut back, 4 bases at V and 13 bases at J, with 15 bases in the middle. This chain's CDR3 is CASSPRLVDPLHF. The CDR3 nucleotides are TGTGCCAGCAGCCCTCGACTGGTTGACCCCCTCCACTTT.

This clone showed up many times. The same CDR3 can be traced to other DNA sequences in this sample. The J gene is TRBJ2-7, the V gene TRBV7-9; 12 bases fit TRBD2. V was clipped by 4 bases and J by 1 base; unmatched bases: 5. The CDR3 covers 16 residues. Looked up from germline, CDR1 is SEHNR and CDR2 is FQNEAQ (reference sequence). As DNA, the CDR3 is TGTGCCAGCAGCTCCTCTAGCGGGGGGGCTTCCTACGAGCAGTACTTC. It yields the protein CASSSSSGGASYEQYF.

As regards this clone: One end of the junction is discordant with germline, which a read error may explain. This chain uses TRBV5-1 with TRBJ1-2, with TRBD1 identical over 10 bases. Germline loops: CDR1 SGHRS, CDR2 YFSETQ. The CDR3 spans 17 residues. CDR3 in DNA: TGTGCCAGCAGCCCTACGGGACAGGGGACCGTAAGATCTGGCTACACCTTC. Protein sequence: CASSPTGQGTVRSGYTF.

The CDR3 spells CAWSRSGNTIYF. The CDR3 DNA follows: TGTGCCTGGAGTCGCTCTGGAAACACCATATATTTT. The rearrangement links TRBV30 to TRBJ1-3; D is uncertain. Germline V gives CDR1 GTSNPN, CDR2 SVGIG (reference sequence). V shed 2 bases and J shed 0 bases, with 2 bases lying between them. The CDR3 is 12 residues long.

The rearrangement links TRBV13 to TRBJ1-2; D not resolved. The CDR3 sequence is 14 residues long. The V and J ends lost 3 bases and 8 bases respectively, with 16 bases between them. The V gene's germline CDR1 is PRHDT and CDR2 FYEKMQ (reference sequence). As DNA, the CDR3 is TGTGCCAGCAGCTTCAAAACAGCATCCCACGGCTACACCTTC. Translation gives CASSFKTASHGYTF.

The chain links TRBV19 to TRBJ2-1, with 8 bases lining up with TRBD2. The CDR3 extends over 15 amino acids. Unmatched junction bases numbered 5, after V lost 7 bases and J lost 0 bases. CDR1 is LNHDA and CDR2 is SQIVND in the germline V gene (reference sequence). Written as DNA, the CDR3 is TGTGCCAGTATTAGCGGGGAGAACTCCTACAATGAGCAGTTCTTC. The encoded protein is CASISGENSYNEQFF.

V usage is TRBV18 and J usage is TRBJ1-1, with TRBD1 as a possible D gene (6 bases). The CDR3 extends over 14 amino acids. Germline lookup yields CDR1 KGHSH and CDR2 LQKENI. Trimming shortened V by 2 bases and J by 4 bases, and 11 bases separated the two germline ends. The CDR3 DNA is TGTGCCAGCTCACCAACAGGGTTGGGCACTGAAGCTTTCTTT. Protein product: CASSPTGLGTEAFF.

V and J are TRBV7-9 and TRBJ2-1, with D possibly TRBD1 on 7 matching bases. The CDR3 is 12 residues long. Trimming took off 3 bases at V and 9 bases at J, with 9 bases between the two ends. Germline assignment: CDR1 SEHNR and CDR2 FQNEAQ (reference sequence). CDR3 sequence: CASSFQGGEQFF. The DNA for the CDR3 is TGTGCCAGCAGCTTCCAGGGGGGTGAGCAGTTCTTC.

This CDR3 reads CSVGSRSPGETQYF. CDR3 DNA sequence: TGCAGCGTTGGATCCAGGTCCCCGGGGGAGACCCAGTACTTC. V gene TRBV29-1 combines with J gene TRBJ2-5, with D possibly matching TRBD2 (5 bases). The germline V gene has CDR1 SQVTM and CDR2 ANQGSEA. Trimming took off 4 bases at V and 5 bases at J, with 17 bases between the two ends. This CDR3 contains 14 residues.

This rearrangement joins TRBV10-2 to TRBJ1-3, with 9 bases fitting TRBD1. Germline CDR1 and CDR2: WSHSY and SAAADI. J was trimmed by 2 bases and V by 4 bases; bases with no gene match: 3. The CDR3 covers 15 residues. The CDR3: CASSGGTGPGNTIYF. The CDR3, as DNA: TGCGCCAGCAGTGGGGGGACAGGGCCTGGAAACACCATATATTTT.

The chain has TRBV6-4 and TRBJ2-3; TRBD2 agrees at 8 bases. J lost 6 bases, V lost 6 bases, and 8 bases had no gene match. The CDR3 loop spans 14 amino acids. Germline V gene sequence: CDR1 MRHNA, CDR2 SNTAGT. This CDR3 reads CASSRTSGRDTQYF. The CDR3 nucleotides are TGTGCCAGCAGCCGAACTAGCGGTCGGGATACGCAGTATTTT.

A single count supports this clone. This CDR3 reads CASSQDGEQYF. CDR3 nucleotides: TGTGCCAGCAGCCAAGACGGGGAGCAGTACTTC. This chain connects TRBV7-2 to TRBJ2-7; D is unresolved. The V end was cut by 5 bases, the J end by 7 bases, with 9 bases between. Germline V gene lookup returns CDR1 SGHTA and CDR2 FQGNSA. The CDR3 runs to 11 residues.

The table lists this clone with a count of one. The chain carries TRBV7-2 and TRBJ1-5; D might be TRBD1 (5 bases). Germline CDR1 reads SGHTA; CDR2 reads FQGNSA. CDR3 length: 15 residues. Trimming left V 4 bases short and J 1 base short, with 11 bases between. Here the CDR3 DNA reads TGTGCCAGCAGCTCTGGCCAGGGCAGCAATCAGCCCCAGCATTTT. Amino acid sequence: CASSSGQGSNQPQHF.

This clone has more than one count but fewer than ten. The V and J genes are TRBV5-1 and TRBJ2-5, with D maybe TRBD1 (6 bases). Germline-derived CDR1 and CDR2 are SGHRS and YFSETQ. This CDR3 comprises 14 residues. Trimming cost V 0 bases and J 5 bases, with 11 bases left between them. CDR3 DNA: TGCGCCAGCAGCTTGGCTGACAGGCCGGAGACCCAGTACTTC. It yields the protein CASSLADRPETQYF.

The chain links TRBV19 to TRBJ2-3, with D maybe TRBD1 (6 bases). The CDR3 extends over 16 amino acids. Trimming shortened V by 1 base and J by 6 bases, and 17 bases separated the two germline ends. Germline V gene lookup returns CDR1 LNHDA and CDR2 SQIVND (reference sequence). As DNA, the CDR3 is TGTGCCAGTAGTATAGGGGGACACAACGTCAGGGATACGCAGTATTTT. Its translation is CASSIGGHNVRDTQYF.

The chain combines TRBV2 with TRBJ1-2; D perhaps matches TRBD1 (6 bases). Germline V gene lookup returns CDR1 SNHLY and CDR2 FYNNEI. The CDR3 is made up of 14 amino acids. V dropped 7 bases and J dropped 4 bases, with 16 bases sitting between them. The CDR3, as DNA: TGTGCCAGCATGAAGACAGGTCCCCTCTATGGCTACACCTTC. This sequence encodes CASMKTGPLYGYTF.

Here the CDR3 DNA reads TGTGCCAGCAGCTTTAGACAAGCCAATTCACCCCTCCACTTT. It yields the protein CASSFRQANSPLHF. The chain has TRBV11-3 and TRBJ1-6; D not resolved. This CDR3 is built from 14 residues. Trimming took 3 bases from V and 7 from J, leaving 10 bases between them. CDR1 is SGHNT and CDR2 is YENEEA in the germline V gene.

V and J are TRBV29-1 and TRBJ2-7; 7 positions agree with TRBD1. CDR1 is SQVTM, CDR2 ANQGSEA, per germline. Losses at the gene ends were 2 bases for V and 7 bases for J; bases not matched to a gene: 11. The CDR3 is made up of 14 amino acids. CDR3 DNA sequence: TGCAGCGTTGAAATTCCCAGGGGGAGTCGTGAGCAGTACTTC. Encoded protein: CSVEIPRGSREQYF.

The gene calls are TRBV4-2 and TRBJ2-7; D gene ambiguous. The germline CDR1 and CDR2 sequences are LGHNA and YNFKEQ. The V gene lost 7 bases and the J gene lost 3 bases, with 7 bases spanning the gap. The CDR3 is made up of 11 amino acids. The CDR3 loop reads CASTAGYEQYF. DNA for the CDR3: TGTGCCAGCACAGCCGGCTACGAGCAGTACTTC.

The gene calls are TRBV19 and TRBJ2-1; 9 nucleotides agree with TRBD1. The V gene end was trimmed by 4 bases and the J gene end by 4 bases; junction bases not matched to a gene: 5. Germline assignment: CDR1 LNHDA and CDR2 SQIVND (reference sequence). The CDR3 consists of 15 residues. The chain's CDR3 is CASSTGTGRYNEQFF. The DNA for the CDR3 is TGTGCCAGTAGTACCGGGACAGGGAGGTACAATGAGCAGTTCTTC. Variable domain in full (rest from reference TRBV19 and TRBJ2-1): DGGITQSPKYLFRKEGQNVTLSCEQNLNHDAMYWYRQDPGQGLRLIYYSQIVNDFQKGDIAEGYSVSREKKESFPLTVTSAQKNPTAFYLCASSTGTGRYNEQFFGPGTRLTVL.

This clone showed up just once. The chain joins TRBV19 to TRBJ1-4; TRBD1 matches 8 bases. V gave up 2 bases and J gave up 7 bases; unmatched junction bases: 6. CDR3 length: 15 amino acids. Per germline, CDR1 LNHDA and CDR2 SQIVND (reference sequence). The CDR3 loop is CASSILTGVSEKLFF. The CDR3 DNA is TGTGCCAGTAGTATACTGACAGGGGTTAGTGAAAAACTGTTTTTT.

The chain couples TRBV7-6 to TRBJ1-1; 12 bases align to TRBD1. Germline CDR1 reads SGHVS; CDR2 reads FNYEAQ. The CDR3 contains 16 residues. The trim removed 1 base at V and 7 bases at J, leaving 7 bases unmatched. CDR3 in amino acids: CASSLVSGQGAGEAFF. The CDR3 DNA reads TGTGCCAGCAGCTTAGTCTCGGGACAGGGGGCTGGTGAAGCTTTCTTT.

The gene calls are TRBV5-6 and TRBJ2-7, with TRBD1 identical over 9 bases. Germline values: CDR1 SGHDT, CDR2 YYEEEE. CDR3 length: 14 residues. Losses at the gene ends were 1 base for V and 5 bases for J; bases not matched to a gene: 4. CDR3 in DNA: TGTGCCAGCAGCTTGACAGGGGGCATCGACGAGCAGTACTTC. Protein product: CASSLTGGIDEQYF. The full variable domain, in which reference TRBV5-6 and TRBJ2-7 provide the parts outside the CDR3, is DAGVTQSPTHLIKTRGQQVTLRCSPKSGHDTVSWYQQALGQGPQFIFQYYEEEERQRGNFPDRFSGHQFPNYSSELNVNALLLGDSALYLCASSLTGGIDEQYFGPGTRLTVT.